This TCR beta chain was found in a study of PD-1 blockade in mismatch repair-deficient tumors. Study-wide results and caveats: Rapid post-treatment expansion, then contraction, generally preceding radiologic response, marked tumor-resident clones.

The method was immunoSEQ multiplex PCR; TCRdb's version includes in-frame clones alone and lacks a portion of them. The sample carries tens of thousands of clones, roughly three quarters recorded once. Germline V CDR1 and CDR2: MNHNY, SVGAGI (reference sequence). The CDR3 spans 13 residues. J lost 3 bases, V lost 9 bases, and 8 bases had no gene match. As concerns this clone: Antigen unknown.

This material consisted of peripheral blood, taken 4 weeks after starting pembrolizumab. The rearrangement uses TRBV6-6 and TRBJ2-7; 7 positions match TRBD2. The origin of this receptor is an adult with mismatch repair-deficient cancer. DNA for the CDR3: TGTGCCAGTTCGCGGGGGTCATACTACGAGCAGTACTTC. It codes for CASSRGSYYEQYF.